A selection of T cell receptor beta chains follows, all from one sample in a study of OX40 agonist ivuxolimab in advanced cancers. Using immunoSEQ multiplex PCR, the repertoire was profiled, and TCRdb retains in-frame clones only, with some absent. Found here are about 46,000 clones, about four fifths of them singletons; the top ten hold less than 4%. The material was CD4+ or CD8+ T cells sorted from blood, obtained in a trial of the OX40 agonist ivuxolimab. The receptors were gathered from an adult with an advanced solid tumor such as melanoma, head and neck, liver or kidney cancer. The CDR3 runs from the conserved cysteine through the conserved F or W. Fields, in order: clone size, J gene, D gene, V gene, CDR3 protein, CDR3 DNA. A D gene is named only where the DNA matches it firmly. Expanded clones are given a class, and other clones once, few, many or no size at all.

>-|TRBJ1-5|-|TRBV18
CASTAPGRTTNQPQHF
TGTGCCAGCACAGCACCGGGACGTACTACTAATCAGCCCCAGCATTTT
>-|TRBJ2-1|-|TRBV2
CASSGRANNEQFF
TGTGCCAGCAGTGGCCGGGCCAACAATGAGCAGTTCTTC
>-|TRBJ1-1|-|TRBV19
CASSRNTHTEAFF
TGTGCCAGTTCCAGAAACACCCACACTGAAGCTTTCTTT
>-|TRBJ2-7|TRBD2|TRBV7-2
CASSLTGRGGRYEQYF
TGTGCCAGCAGCTTAACGGGGCGGGGGGGCCGATACGAGCAGTACTTC
>-|TRBJ1-1|-|TRBV6-1
CASSEVVADTEAFF
TGTGCCAGCAGTGAAGTGGTCGCTGACACTGAAGCTTTCTTT
>-|TRBJ2-5|TRBD2|TRBV5-1
CASSPRLAGGTIETQYF
TGCGCCAGCAGCCCGCGACTAGCGGGGGGGACAATAGAGACCCAGTACTTC
>once|TRBJ2-5|-|TRBV9
CASSVSGTGAQETQYF
TGTGCCAGCAGCGTAAGCGGGACAGGCGCTCAAGAGACCCAGTACTTC
>-|TRBJ1-1|TRBD1|TRBV11-3
CASSPTGGGHTEAFF
TGTGCCAGCAGCCCGACAGGGGGCGGTCACACTGAAGCTTTCTTT
>-|TRBJ1-2|TRBD1|TRBV28
CASSPQGANYGYTF
TGTGCCAGCAGTCCACAGGGGGCTAACTATGGCTACACCTTC
>-|TRBJ1-4|-|TRBV6-6
CASSYGKGLGEKLFF
TGCGCCAGCAGTTACGGGAAGGGATTGGGTGAAAAACTGTTTTTT
>-|TRBJ1-1|-|TRBV11-1
CASSSQGLNTEAFF
TGTGCCAGCAGCTCCCAGGGTTTGAACACTGAAGCTTTCTTT
>-|TRBJ2-1|-|TRBV12-5
CASGLGPGGSYNEQFF
TGTGCTAGTGGTTTGGGCCCCGGCGGTTCCTACAATGAGCAGTTCTTC
>-|TRBJ1-1|TRBD1|TRBV7-2
CASSPGGGIRPFF
TGTGCCAGCAGCCCAGGGGGGGGGATTCGCCCTTTCTTT
>-|TRBJ1-6|-|TRBV19
CASSRGDILSPLHF
TGTGCCAGTAGTAGGGGGGACATACTCTCACCCCTCCACTTT
>-|TRBJ2-1|TRBD1|TRBV7-2
CASSLAGTGGYNEQFF
TGTGCCAGCAGCTTAGCCGGGACAGGGGGGTACAATGAGCAGTTCTTC
>-|TRBJ2-6|TRBD1|TRBV27
CASSAWTGMAGANVLTF
TGTGCCAGCAGTGCTTGGACAGGGATGGCTGGGGCCAACGTCCTGACTTTC
>-|TRBJ2-2|-|TRBV5-1
CASSLVRTAAAGELFF
TGCGCCAGCAGCTTGGTCAGGACAGCAGCCGCTGGGGAGCTGTTTTTT
>-|TRBJ2-1|-|TRBV15
CATSSGRRGYNEQFF
TGTGCCACCAGCAGCGGCCGGAGGGGATACAATGAGCAGTTCTTC
>-|TRBJ1-1|-|TRBV21-1
CASSNSGSATEAFF
TGTGCCAGCAGCAATTCAGGGTCTGCCACTGAAGCTTTCTTT
>once|TRBJ2-2|-|TRBV18
CASSPPWDTGELFF
TGTGCCAGCTCACCCCCTTGGGACACCGGGGAGCTGTTTTTT
>-|TRBJ2-7|-|TRBV28
CASSAGDPQVF
TGTGCCAGCAGCGCTGGGGACCCTCAAGTCTTC
>once|TRBJ1-1|-|TRBV10-3
CAISERTLRDTEAFF
TGTGCCATCAGTGAACGGACACTAAGAGACACTGAAGCTTTCTTT
>-|TRBJ2-7|-|TRBV6-5
CASSYAGTGSYEQYF
TGTGCCAGCAGTTACGCGGGAACAGGGTCCTACGAGCAGTACTTC
>-|TRBJ1-2|-|TRBV2
CASRDLGGALGYGYTF
TGTGCCAGCAGGGACCTGGGGGGGGCGCTGGGCTATGGCTACACCTTC
>-|TRBJ1-6|-|TRBV19
CASSPPGGQNSPLHF
TGTGCCAGTAGCCCACCCGGGGGGCAAAATTCACCCCTCCACTTT
>-|TRBJ1-1|TRBD1|TRBV19
CASTNRDRVGFF
TGTGCCAGCACGAATCGGGACAGGGTAGGTTTCTTT
>-|TRBJ1-2|TRBD1|TRBV5-1
CASSSDRGNYGYTF
TGCGCCAGCAGCTCCGACAGGGGGAACTATGGCTACACCTTC
>-|TRBJ1-4|-|TRBV7-6
CASSLGVWGREKLFF
TGTGCCAGCAGCTTAGGGGTCTGGGGACGGGAAAAACTGTTTTTT
>-|TRBJ2-7|-|TRBV2
CASTRKSNSYEQYF
TGTGCCAGCACCCGAAAGAGCAATTCCTACGAGCAGTACTTC
>-|TRBJ2-3|TRBD2|TRBV4-2
CASSQVGRGDTDTQYF
TGTGCCAGCAGCCAAGTGGGGCGGGGGGACACAGATACGCAGTATTTT
>-|TRBJ2-6|-|TRBV6-1
CASSEGSSGANVLTF
TGTGCCAGCAGTGAAGGCTCTTCTGGGGCCAACGTCCTGACTTTC
>-|TRBJ2-6|-|TRBV13
CASSSLEVGGRGGANVLTF
TGTGCCAGCAGCTCGCTCGAGGTGGGGGGGCGAGGTGGGGCCAACGTCCTGACTTTC
>-|TRBJ2-5|TRBD1|TRBV6-5
CASSYTGGRETQYF
TGTGCCAGCAGTTACACAGGGGGCAGGGAGACCCAGTACTTC
>-|TRBJ2-3|-|TRBV6-1
CASSELGTSTDTQYF
TGTGCCAGCAGTGAACTAGGGACTAGCACAGATACGCAGTATTTT
>-|TRBJ2-5|TRBD1|TRBV25-1
CASSSRTGTETQYF
TGTGCCAGCAGCAGCCGGACAGGGACGGAGACCCAGTACTTC
>-|TRBJ2-3|-|TRBV9
CASSSQTGTSTDTQYF
TGTGCCAGCAGCTCCCAGACAGGAACTAGCACAGATACGCAGTATTTT
>-|TRBJ1-2|-|TRBV9
CASSPEVGPTNYGYTF
TGTGCCAGCAGCCCAGAGGTGGGACCGACTAACTATGGCTACACCTTC
>-|TRBJ2-4|-|TRBV11-2
CASSLDPAIPIQYF
TGTGCCAGCAGCTTAGATCCGGCAATACCCATTCAGTACTTC
>-|TRBJ1-2|TRBD1|TRBV5-6
CATTRQGFGYTF
TGTGCCACAACACGACAGGGCTTTGGCTACACCTTC
>-|TRBJ1-2|TRBD1|TRBV4-1
CASSQSGGYGYTF
TGCGCCAGCAGCCAATCAGGGGGGTATGGCTACACCTTC
>-|TRBJ2-6|TRBD1|TRBV6-1
CASSARGPSSGANVLTF
TGTGCCAGCAGTGCCAGGGGGCCTAGTTCTGGGGCCAACGTCCTGACTTTC
>once|TRBJ2-3|TRBD1|TRBV5-1
CASSGGQTDTQYF
TGCGCCAGCAGCGGGGGACAGACAGATACGCAGTATTTT
>-|TRBJ2-1|-|TRBV11-3
CASKLLTDEQFF
TGTGCCAGCAAACTACTTACGGATGAGCAGTTCTTC
>-|TRBJ2-7|-|TRBV28
CASSPAAGPGAEQYF
TGTGCCAGCAGTCCGGCGGCAGGGCCCGGGGCCGAGCAGTACTTC
>-|TRBJ2-4|-|TRBV6-1
CASSEVRGGIQYF
TGTGCCAGCAGTGAAGTCCGAGGGGGCATTCAGTACTTC
>once|TRBJ1-5|TRBD1|TRBV7-3
CASSLKGTGLHGNQPQHF
TGTGCCAGCAGCTTAAAAGGGACAGGGCTGCATGGCAATCAGCCCCAGCATTTT